This paragraph covers one TCR beta chain sequence. This sample stems from a study of OX40 agonist ivuxolimab in advanced cancers. Data came from immunoSEQ multiplex PCR; TCRdb stores just in-frame clones and leaves some out. The sample lists 50,000 to 80,000 clones, approximately 85% occurring once. The CDR3 is made up of 13 amino acids. Deletions cut 4 bases from V and 2 bases from J, with 6 bases between. Germline V CDR1 and CDR2: LNHDA, SQIVND (reference sequence). This clonotype was obtained from an adult with an advanced solid tumor such as melanoma, head and neck, liver or kidney cancer. The chain combines TRBV19 with TRBJ2-1, with D unresolved. The sequences come from CD4+ or CD8+ T cells sorted from blood, collected in a trial of the OX40 agonist ivuxolimab. The CDR3 loop reads CASSKTAYNEQFF. The CDR3 DNA sequence: TGTGCCAGTAGTAAAACTGCCTACAATGAGCAGTTCTTC.